This record looks at one T cell receptor beta chain sequence and its context. Antigen unknown. In germline, CDR1 is DFQATT, CDR2 SNEGSKA (reference sequence). Trimming shortened V by 3 bases and J by 6 bases, and 6 bases separated the two germline ends. This CDR3 comprises 11 residues. This sample was included in a study of response to subunit inactivated influenza vaccine. Study-level findings and limits: There was a suggestion from the authors that each seasonal influenza vaccination recruits few new T cells.

TCRdb re-derived calls from the RT-PCR reads in MiXCR, one entry per CDR3 protein. The sample contains under 200,000 distinct CDR3 sequences, about 11% of which appear only once. Material: CD8+ T cells sorted from PBMCs, obtained less than 30 months after vaccination. This chain connects TRBV20-1 to TRBJ2-1; D uncertain. The sequence came from a man between 50 and 69 years old who received an inactivated influenza vaccine. DNA for the CDR3: TGCAGTGCTAGTACCGTCAATGAGCAGTTCTTC. The encoded protein is CSASTVNEQFF.